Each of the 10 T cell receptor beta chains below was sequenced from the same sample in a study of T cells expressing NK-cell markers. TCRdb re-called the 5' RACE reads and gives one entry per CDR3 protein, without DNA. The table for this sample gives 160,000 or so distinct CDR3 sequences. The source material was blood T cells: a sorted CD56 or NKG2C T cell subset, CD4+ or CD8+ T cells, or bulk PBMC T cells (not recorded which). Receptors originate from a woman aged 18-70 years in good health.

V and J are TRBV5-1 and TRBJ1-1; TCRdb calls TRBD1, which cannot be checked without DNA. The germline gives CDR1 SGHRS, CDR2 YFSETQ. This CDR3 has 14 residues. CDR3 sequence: CASSGQGSDTEAFF.

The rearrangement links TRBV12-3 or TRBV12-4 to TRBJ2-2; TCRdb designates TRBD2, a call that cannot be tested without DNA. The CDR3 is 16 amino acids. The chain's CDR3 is CASRGGGRPNTGELFF.

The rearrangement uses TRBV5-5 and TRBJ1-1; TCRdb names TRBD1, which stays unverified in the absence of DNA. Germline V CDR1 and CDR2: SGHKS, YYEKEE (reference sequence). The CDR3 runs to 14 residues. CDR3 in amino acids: CASSLQLVPTEAFF. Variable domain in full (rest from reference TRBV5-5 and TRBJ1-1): DAGVTQSPTHLIKTRGQQVTLRCSPISGHKSVSWYQQVLGQGPQFIFQYYEKEERGRGNFPDRFSARQFPNYSSELNVNALLLGDSALYLCASSLQLVPTEAFFGQGTRLTVV.

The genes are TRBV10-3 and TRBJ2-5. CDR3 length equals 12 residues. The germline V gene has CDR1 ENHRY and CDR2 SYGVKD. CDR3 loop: CAMSSYQETQYF.

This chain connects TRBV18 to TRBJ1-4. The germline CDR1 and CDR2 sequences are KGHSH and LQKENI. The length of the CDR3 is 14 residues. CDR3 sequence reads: CASSEGRTNEKLFF.

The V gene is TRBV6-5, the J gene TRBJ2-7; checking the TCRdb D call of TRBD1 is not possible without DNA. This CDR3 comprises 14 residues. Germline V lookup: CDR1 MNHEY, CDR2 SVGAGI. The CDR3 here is CASSYSSGIDEQYF.

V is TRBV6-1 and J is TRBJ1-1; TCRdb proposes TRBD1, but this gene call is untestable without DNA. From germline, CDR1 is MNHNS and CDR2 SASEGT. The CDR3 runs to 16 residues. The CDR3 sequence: CASSTESGRGNREAFF.

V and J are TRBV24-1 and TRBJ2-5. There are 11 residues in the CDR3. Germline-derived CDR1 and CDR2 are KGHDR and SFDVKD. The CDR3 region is CATSAEETQYF.

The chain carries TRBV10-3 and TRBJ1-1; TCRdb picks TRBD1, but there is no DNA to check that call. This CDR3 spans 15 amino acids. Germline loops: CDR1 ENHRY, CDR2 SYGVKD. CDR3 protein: CAIAGQGRPNTEAFF.

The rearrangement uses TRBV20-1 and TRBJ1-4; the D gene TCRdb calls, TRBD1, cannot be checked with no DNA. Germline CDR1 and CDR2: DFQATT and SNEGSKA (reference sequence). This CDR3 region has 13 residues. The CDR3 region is CSASRSGTGARFF.